The 9 T cell receptor beta chains given below trace back to one sample, sequenced in a study of blood T cells in healthy people across ages. It was with a sample-barcoded 5' primer and a J-beta primer mix that a second PCR of about 6 to 12 cycles was run. TCRdb reprocessed the 5' RACE reads with MiXCR, giving one entry per CDR3 protein. The sample yields over 600,000 distinct CDR3 sequences, more than 20% seen once. What was sequenced was blood. Receptor source: a man aged 65-85 years in good health.

The V and J genes are TRBV20-1 and TRBJ2-1; no firm D call. The CDR3 spans 13 residues. CDR1 and CDR2 from the germline V gene are DFQATT and SNEGSKA (reference sequence). The ends were cut back, 1 base at V and 5 bases at J, with 9 bases in the middle. The CDR3 protein is CSARVPDHNEQFF. CDR3 DNA: TGCAGTGCTAGAGTCCCTGACCACAATGAGCAGTTCTTC.

V gene TRBV11-2 combines with J gene TRBJ2-5, with 8 bases matching TRBD2. With the DNA end fitting TRBJ2-1 better, the J assignment may be wrong. The CDR3 runs 16 residues. Germline loops: CDR1 SGHAT, CDR2 FQNNGV. As DNA, the CDR3 is TGTGCCAGCAGCGGCGGGTGGCGGGAGGCCTACAATGAGCAGTTCTTC. Translation: CASSGGWREAYNEQFF.

The V gene is TRBV5-1, the J gene TRBJ2-7; tentative D call: TRBD1 (5 bases). CDR3 length: 14 amino acids. The V gene's germline CDR1 is SGHRS and CDR2 YFSETQ. Trimming removed 0 bases at V and 3 bases at J, with 10 bases between. CDR3 sequence: CASSLAARDYEQYF. The CDR3 nucleotides read TGCGCCAGCAGCTTGGCCGCCAGGGACTACGAGCAGTACTTC.

In its sample, this clonotype was seen a few times. This chain joins TRBV5-1 and TRBJ2-5; a possible D gene is TRBD2 (5 bases). The J call is in doubt because the DNA end fits TRBJ2-1 better. The CDR3 is 13 amino acids. Germline CDR1 reads SGHRS; CDR2 reads YFSETQ. Here the CDR3 reads CASSLSSFGEQFF. CDR3 coding DNA: TGCGCCAGCAGCCTTTCTAGCTTTGGTGAGCAGTTCTTC.

Concerning this clonotype: One end of the junction is discordant with germline, which a read error may explain. V gene TRBV29-1 combines with J gene TRBJ2-3; D is ambiguous. Germline assignment: CDR1 SQVTM and CDR2 ANQGSEA. This CDR3 contains 14 residues. CDR3 bases: TGCAGCGTTGAGTCCGGGTTGAGCACGGATACGCAGTATTTT. Translating gives CSVESGLSTDTQYF.

The rearrangement uses TRBV20-1 and TRBJ2-1, with 7 nucleotides matching TRBD2. This CDR3 region has 15 residues. J lost 2 bases, V lost 6 bases, and 10 bases had no gene match. Germline values: CDR1 DFQATT, CDR2 SNEGSKA (reference sequence). For the CDR3, the DNA is TGCAGTGCCCCATGGCGGGAGCGGGCCTACAATGAGCAGTTCTTC. It translates to CSAPWRERAYNEQFF.

This clonotype has at least ten counts. The chain is built from TRBV6-4 and TRBJ2-3; TRBD2 matches 12 bases. After removal of 6 bases from V and 5 bases from J, the junction contained 3 bases not matched to a gene. CDR3 length: 14 amino acids. The germline V gene encodes CDR1 MRHNA and CDR2 SNTAGT. The CDR3 loop reads CASSTGLAGDTQYF. As DNA, the CDR3 is TGTGCCAGCAGCACGGGACTAGCGGGAGATACGCAGTATTTT.

V usage is TRBV3-1 and J usage is TRBJ1-3; TRBD1 is a possible D gene (5 bases). V was shortened by 0 bases and J by 4 bases, with 7 bases between the two germline ends. The CDR3 spans 14 residues. Germline values: CDR1 LGHDT, CDR2 YNNKEL (reference sequence). The CDR3 region is CASSQEGVGNTIYF. The CDR3 region has the DNA TGTGCCAGCAGCCAAGAAGGGGTCGGAAACACCATATATTTT. The whole variable domain, remainder taken from reference TRBV3-1 and TRBJ1-3, is DTAVSQTPKYLVTQMGNDKSIKCEQNLGHDTMYWYKQDSKKFLKIMFSYNNKELIINETVPNRFSPKSPDKAHLNLHINSLELGDSAVYFCASSQEGVGNTIYFGEGSWLTVV.

The chain employs TRBV12-3 or TRBV12-4 and TRBJ1-4; D is possibly TRBD1 (5 bases). V lost 4 bases and J lost 8, with 11 bases in between. The CDR3 has 13 amino acids. The CDR3 here is CASSWDGWEKLFF. The CDR3 coding sequence is TGTGCCAGCAGTTGGGACGGGTGGGAAAAACTGTTTTTT.